This TCR beta chain was documented in a study of blood T cells in healthy people across ages. Study background: About one barcoded beta molecule per two T cells was the capture yield of template switching. Whole-study findings and limits: Fewer expanded clones and more diversity marked long-lived versus aged donors. Using unsorted PBMCs precluded a conclusive naive versus antigen-experienced comparison. Older individuals had lower TCR beta diversity per million T cells (the decline was roughly linear).

The length of the CDR3 is 14 residues. Trimming stripped 8 bases from V and 2 bases from J, with 12 bases between. Germline V gene data show CDR1 as SNHLY and CDR2 as FYNNEI. This clonotype was seen a few times. As yet, its antigen is unknown. For the second PCR, which ran for 7 to 11 cycles, a sample-barcoded 5' primer and a J-beta primer mix were used. TCRdb re-called the 5' RACE reads with MiXCR, one entry per CDR3 protein. The table includes about 1 million distinct CDR3 sequences, more than 35% detected once. This TCR was recovered from a woman aged 55-69 years in good health. Sequences were obtained from blood. The chain combines TRBV2 with TRBJ2-2, with D unresolved. DNA of the CDR3: TGTGCCAGCCACATCCGTCGTAACACCGGGGAGCTGTTTTTT. It codes for CASHIRRNTGELFF.